A selection of T cell receptor beta chains follows, all from one sample in a study of shared clonotypes between healthy human individuals. Some clones are missing from TCRdb's copy, which holds only in-frame ones; the method was immunoSEQ multiplex PCR. The sample includes about 2.2 million clones, just under 95% of them seen just once. The sequenced sample consisted of naive CD8+ T cells from PBMCs. The receptors stem from a man between 18 and 29 years old in good health. Some clones in this sample may be carry-over from other donors' samples. CDR3s include the opening cysteine and the closing phenylalanine or tryptophan. The D gene is left open where the match is weak. Clone size is shown for a subset of rows, as once, few, many or a class of expanded clone.

>TRBV6-5|once|.|TRBJ1-1
TGTGCCACCAGGACGGTGAACACTGAAGCTTTCTTT
CATRTVNTEAFF
>TRBV9|.|.|TRBJ2-7
TGTGCCAGCAGTCTGCGGGAAACGGGCGAGCAGTACTTC
CASSLRETGEQYF
>TRBV2|.|.|TRBJ1-4
TGTGCCAGCAGTGTGGCTGGGGAGGACTATAATGAAAAACTGTTTTTT
CASSVAGEDYNEKLFF
>TRBV14|.|.|TRBJ1-1
TGTGCCAGCAGCCCACACAGGGTAATGAACGCTGAAGCTTTCTTT
CASSPHRVMNAEAFF
>TRBV6-5|.|.|TRBJ2-7
TGTGCCAGCAGTTACTCAGGGGGGACCTACGAGCAGTACTTC
CASSYSGGTYEQYF
>TRBV4-2|.|.|TRBJ2-1
TGTGCCAGCAGCCAAAATATTCGGGCGGGAGAGCAGTTCTTC
CASSQNIRAGEQFF
>TRBV6-5|.|.|TRBJ1-2
TGTGCCAGCAGGTCTGTGGGGGGGATATATGGCTACACCTTC
CASRSVGGIYGYTF
>TRBV19|.|.|TRBJ1-4
TGTGCCAGTAGAGCCGCCGGGTTTGGGGAAAAACTGTTTTTT
CASRAAGFGEKLFF
>TRBV7-8|.|.|TRBJ2-7
TGTGCCAGCAGCTTACCGGGGGGACACCGACCGAGCTCCTACGAGCAGTACTTC
CASSLPGGHRPSSYEQYF
>TRBV19|.|.|TRBJ1-3
TGTGCCAGTAGTATCTTATCGCACTCTGGAAACACCATATATTTT
CASSILSHSGNTIYF
>TRBV10-3|.|TRBD2|TRBJ2-1
TGTGCCATCAGTGAGTCCAAGGGACTAGCGGGTCCGGAGCAGTTCTTC
CAISESKGLAGPEQFF
>TRBV9|.|TRBD2|TRBJ2-1
TGTGCCAGCAGCCCGCGGCCCGGGACTAGCGGTTACAATGAGCAGTTCTTC
CASSPRPGTSGYNEQFF
>TRBV5-4|.|.|TRBJ2-1
TGTGCCAGCAGCTTGGGATTCCGGCTAGAGATTGACAATGAGCAGTTCTTC
CASSLGFRLEIDNEQFF
>TRBV6-1|few|.|TRBJ1-1
TGTGCCACTTGGCAAGGTAACGAAGCTTTCTTT
CATWQGNEAFF
>TRBV28|.|TRBD1|TRBJ1-2
TGTGCCAGCAGTCCCCTAAGGGACAGGGGGCCGTGGTACTATGGCTACACCTTC
CASSPLRDRGPWYYGYTF
>TRBV5-6|few|.|TRBJ1-1
TGTGCCAGCAGCTTGGTGAACACTGAAGCTTTCTTT
CASSLVNTEAFF
>TRBV10-3|.|TRBD1|TRBJ1-5
TGTGCCATCAGAGCTACGACAGGCCACAGGGGTCAGCCCCAGCATTTT
CAIRATTGHRGQPQHF
>TRBV28|once|.|TRBJ2-7
TGTGCCAGCAGACAGGACACTAGCTTTTGGTACGAGCAGTACTTC
CASRQDTSFWYEQYF
>TRBV5-5|.|.|TRBJ2-7
TGTGCCAGCAGCTTGTGGCAGGACTACGAGCAGTACTTC
CASSLWQDYEQYF
>TRBV7-9|.|.|TRBJ1-1
TGTGCCAGCAGCCCCCCCAAATCGGACACTGAAGCTTTCTTT
CASSPPKSDTEAFF
>TRBV6-1|.|.|TRBJ1-5
TGTGCCAGCAGTGACCCAGGGGATCTAGAACAGCCCCAGCATTTT
CASSDPGDLEQPQHF
>TRBV10-3|.|.|TRBJ2-2
TGTGCCATCAGCGGGCCATCGTTTGGTGGGCAAGCTTCTAGAACCGGGGAGCTGTTTTTT
CAISGPSFGGQASRTGELFF
>TRBV28|.|.|TRBJ1-1
TGTGCCAGCAGTTTTCAAGTGGTGAGCGTTAGTGTGATCTTT
CASSFQVVSVSVIF
>TRBV5-1|.|.|TRBJ2-1
TGCGCCAGCAGCCTGGCTTGGACACCGACCATCAATGAGCAGTTCTTC
CASSLAWTPTINEQFF
>TRBV28|.|.|TRBJ1-1
TGTGCCAGCAGTTTACAGGGGACGAACACTGAAGCTTTCTTT
CASSLQGTNTEAFF
>TRBV4-3|.|.|TRBJ2-1
TGCGCCAGCCGTAGATTACACTCCTCCTACAATGAGCAGTTCTTC
CASRRLHSSYNEQFF
>TRBV19|.|.|TRBJ2-3
TGTGCCAGTAGTATTGGGTTCAGGCGAAATGGGGTCACAGATACGCAGTATTTT
CASSIGFRRNGVTDTQYF
>TRBV19|.|.|TRBJ2-1
TGTGCCAGTAGTATCGTCGCTAGCGCCTACAATGAGCAGTTCTTC
CASSIVASAYNEQFF
>TRBV4-3|once|.|TRBJ2-7
TGCGCCAGCAGCTCAATGGGGGGTACCTACGAGCAGTACTTC
CASSSMGGTYEQYF
>TRBV28|once|.|TRBJ1-4
TGTGCCAGCAGTTTTCGGGTTAATGAAAAACTGTTTTTT
CASSFRVNEKLFF
>TRBV27|.|.|TRBJ2-3
TGTGCCAGCAGACTTGGGGGGAGCACAGATACGCAGTATTTT
CASRLGGSTDTQYF
>TRBV11-1|.|TRBD1|TRBJ2-7
TGTGCCAGCAGCTTAGCGCGAGGACAGGGGGACTCCTACGAGCAGTACTTC
CASSLARGQGDSYEQYF
>TRBV27|.|.|TRBJ2-7
TGTGCCAGCAGTTTAATTGCGGGCCACTTCCCGTCCTACGAGCAGTACTTC
CASSLIAGHFPSYEQYF
>TRBV19|.|.|TRBJ2-1
TGTGCCAGTAGTATAGATCCGAGCATTTATGGGGAGCAGTTCTTC
CASSIDPSIYGEQFF
>TRBV28|.|TRBD1|TRBJ2-5
TGTGCCAGCAGTGAAACTCGGACAGGGGGCATGGAGACCCAGTACTTC
CASSETRTGGMETQYF
>TRBV19|.|TRBD1|TRBJ1-1
TGTGCCAGTAGTACAGGACAGGGGGCTGGCACTGAAGCTTTCTTT
CASSTGQGAGTEAFF